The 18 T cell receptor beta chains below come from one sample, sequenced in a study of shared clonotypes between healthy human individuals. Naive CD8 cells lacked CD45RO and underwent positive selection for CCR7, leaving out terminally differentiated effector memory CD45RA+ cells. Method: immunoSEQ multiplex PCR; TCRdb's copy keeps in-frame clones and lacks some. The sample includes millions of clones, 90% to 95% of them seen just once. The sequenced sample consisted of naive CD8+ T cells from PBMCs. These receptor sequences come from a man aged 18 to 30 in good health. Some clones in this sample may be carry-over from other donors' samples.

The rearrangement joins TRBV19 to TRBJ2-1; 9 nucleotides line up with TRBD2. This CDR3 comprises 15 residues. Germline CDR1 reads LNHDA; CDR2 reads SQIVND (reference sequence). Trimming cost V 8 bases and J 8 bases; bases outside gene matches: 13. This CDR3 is CASCTSGGRGDEQFF. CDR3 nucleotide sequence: TGTGCCAGTTGTACTAGTGGCGGGAGGGGCGATGAGCAGTTCTTC.

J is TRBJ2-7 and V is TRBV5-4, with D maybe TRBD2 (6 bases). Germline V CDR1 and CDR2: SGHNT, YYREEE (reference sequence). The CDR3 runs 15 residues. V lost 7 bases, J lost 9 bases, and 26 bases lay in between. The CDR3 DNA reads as TGTGCCAGCGGAAATAGCGGACCGCTCCTACGAGCGCAGTACTTC. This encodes CASGNSGPLLRAQYF.

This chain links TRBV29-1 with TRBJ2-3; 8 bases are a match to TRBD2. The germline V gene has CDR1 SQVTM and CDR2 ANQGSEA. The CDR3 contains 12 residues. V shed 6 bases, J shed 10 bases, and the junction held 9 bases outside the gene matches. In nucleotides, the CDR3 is TGCAGCGTGCCGGGACTAGAGGGCCCGCAGTATTTT. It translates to CSVPGLEGPQYF.

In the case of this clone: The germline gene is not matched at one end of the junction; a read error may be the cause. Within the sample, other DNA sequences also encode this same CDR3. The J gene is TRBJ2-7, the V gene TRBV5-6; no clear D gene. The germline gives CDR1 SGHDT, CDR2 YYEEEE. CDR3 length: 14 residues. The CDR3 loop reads CASSLGRSSYEQYF. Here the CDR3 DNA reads TGCGCCAGCAGCCTCGGACGAAGCTCCTACGAGCAGTACTTC. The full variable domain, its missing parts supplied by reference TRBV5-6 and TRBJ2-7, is DAGVTQSPTHLIKTRGQQVTLRCSPKSGHDTVSWYQQALGQGPQFIFQYYEEEERQRGNFPDRFSGHQFPNYSSELNVNALLLGDSALYLCASSLGRSSYEQYFGPGTRLTVT.

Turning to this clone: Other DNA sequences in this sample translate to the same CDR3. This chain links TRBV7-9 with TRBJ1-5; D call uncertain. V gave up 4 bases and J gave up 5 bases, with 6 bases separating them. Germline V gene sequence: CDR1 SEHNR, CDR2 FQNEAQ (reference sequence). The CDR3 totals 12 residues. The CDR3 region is CASSSGDQPQHF. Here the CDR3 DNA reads TGTGCCAGCAGCTCCGGAGATCAGCCCCAGCATTTT.

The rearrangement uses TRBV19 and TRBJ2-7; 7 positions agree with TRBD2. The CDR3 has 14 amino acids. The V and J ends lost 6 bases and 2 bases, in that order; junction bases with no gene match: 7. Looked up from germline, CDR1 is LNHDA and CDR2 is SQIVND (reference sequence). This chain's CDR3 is CASSGAGLAYEQYF. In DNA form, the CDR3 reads TGTGCCAGTAGCGGGGCTGGACTAGCCTACGAGCAGTACTTC.

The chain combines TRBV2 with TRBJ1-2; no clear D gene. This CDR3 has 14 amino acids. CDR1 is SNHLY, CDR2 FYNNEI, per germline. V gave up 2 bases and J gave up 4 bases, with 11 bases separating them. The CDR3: CASSERAPLYGYTF. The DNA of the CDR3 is TGTGCCAGCAGTGAACGGGCGCCCCTCTATGGCTACACCTTC.

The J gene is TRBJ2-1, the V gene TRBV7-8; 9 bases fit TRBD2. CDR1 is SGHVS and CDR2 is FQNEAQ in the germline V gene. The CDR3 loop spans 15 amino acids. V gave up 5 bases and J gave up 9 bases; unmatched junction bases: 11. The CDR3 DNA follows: TGTGCCAGCAGCCGGTTCGGCGGGAGGGCCACTGAGCAGTTCTTC. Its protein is CASSRFGGRATEQFF. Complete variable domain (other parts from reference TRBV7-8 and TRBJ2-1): GAGVSQSPRYKVAKRGQDVALRCDPISGHVSLFWYQQALGQGPEFLTYFQNEAQLDKSGLPSDRFFAERPEGSVSTLKIQRTQQEDSAVYLCASSRFGGRATEQFFGPGTRLTVL.

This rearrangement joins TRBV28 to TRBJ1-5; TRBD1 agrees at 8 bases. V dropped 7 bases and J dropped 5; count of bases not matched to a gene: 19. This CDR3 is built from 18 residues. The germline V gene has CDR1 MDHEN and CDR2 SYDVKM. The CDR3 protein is CASIPGTGRRFGDQPQHF. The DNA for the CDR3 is TGTGCCAGCATCCCCGGGACAGGAAGGAGATTCGGAGATCAGCCCCAGCATTTT.

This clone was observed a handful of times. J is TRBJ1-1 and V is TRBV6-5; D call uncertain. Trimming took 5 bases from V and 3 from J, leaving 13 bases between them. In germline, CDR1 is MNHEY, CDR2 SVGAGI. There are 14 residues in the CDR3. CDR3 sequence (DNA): TGTGCCAGCAGTGCGGGATCGGCAGACACTGAAGCTTTCTTT. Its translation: CASSAGSADTEAFF.

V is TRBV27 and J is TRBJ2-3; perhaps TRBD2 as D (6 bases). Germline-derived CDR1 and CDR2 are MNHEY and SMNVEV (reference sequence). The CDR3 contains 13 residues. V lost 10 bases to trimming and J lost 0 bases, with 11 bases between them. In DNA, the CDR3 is TGTGCCACGACGGCGGGAAGCACAGATACGCAGTATTTT. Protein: CATTAGSTDTQYF.

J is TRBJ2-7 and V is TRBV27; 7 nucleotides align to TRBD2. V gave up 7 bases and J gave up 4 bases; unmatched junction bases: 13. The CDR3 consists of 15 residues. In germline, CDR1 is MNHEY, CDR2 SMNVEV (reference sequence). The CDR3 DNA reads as TGTGCCAGCACCACATGGGCTAGCGGCAGGTACGAGCAGTACTTC. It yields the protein CASTTWASGRYEQYF.

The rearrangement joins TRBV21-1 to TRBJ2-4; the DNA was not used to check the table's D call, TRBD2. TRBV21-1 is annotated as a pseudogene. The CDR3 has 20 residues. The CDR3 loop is CASSKPYPSGRSVAKNIQYF. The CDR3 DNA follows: TGTGCCAGCAGCAAACCCTATCCTAGCGGGAGGTCCGTAGCCAAAAACATTCAGTACTTC.

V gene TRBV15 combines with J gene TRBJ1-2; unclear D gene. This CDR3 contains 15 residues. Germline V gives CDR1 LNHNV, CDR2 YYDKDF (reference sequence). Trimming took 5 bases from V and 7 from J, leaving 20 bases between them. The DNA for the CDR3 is TGTGCCACCAGCGGGCGACAAATCGCCCCCGGTGGCTACACCTTC. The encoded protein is CATSGRQIAPGGYTF.

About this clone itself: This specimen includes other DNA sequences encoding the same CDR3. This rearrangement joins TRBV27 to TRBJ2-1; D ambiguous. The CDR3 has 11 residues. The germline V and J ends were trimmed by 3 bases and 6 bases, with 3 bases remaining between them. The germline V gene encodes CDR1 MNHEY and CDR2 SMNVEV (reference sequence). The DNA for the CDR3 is TGTGCCAGCAGTTTCCTCAATGAGCAGTTCTTC. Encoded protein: CASSFLNEQFF.

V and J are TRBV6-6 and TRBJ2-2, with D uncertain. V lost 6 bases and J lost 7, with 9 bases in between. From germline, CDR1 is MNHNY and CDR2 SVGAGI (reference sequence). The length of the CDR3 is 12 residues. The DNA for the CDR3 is TGTGCCAGCAGCCCTCGTGTCGGGGAGCTGTTTTTT. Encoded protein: CASSPRVGELFF.

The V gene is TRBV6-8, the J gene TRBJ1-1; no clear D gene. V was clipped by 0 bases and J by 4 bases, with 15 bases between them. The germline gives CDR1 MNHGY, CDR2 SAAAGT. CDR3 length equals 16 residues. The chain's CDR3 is CASSYSIWGVVTEAFF. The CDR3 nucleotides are TGTGCCAGCAGTTACTCGATTTGGGGAGTTGTCACTGAAGCTTTCTTT.

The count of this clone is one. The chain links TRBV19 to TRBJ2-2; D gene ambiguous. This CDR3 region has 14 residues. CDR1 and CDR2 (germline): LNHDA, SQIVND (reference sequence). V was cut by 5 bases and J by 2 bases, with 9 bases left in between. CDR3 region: CASSPQDNTGELFF. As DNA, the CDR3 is TGTGCCAGTAGTCCCCAGGATAACACCGGGGAGCTGTTTTTT.